Shown below are 22 T cell receptor beta chains from a single sample sequenced in a study of technical replicates of blood from several donors. TCRdb keeps only in-frame clones here, not all; method: immunoSEQ multiplex PCR. The sample lists some 85,000 clones; around 94% were seen once. Sample: T cells isolated from PBMCs. Receptors originate from a human donor in good health.

The V call is TRBV4-2, the J call TRBJ2-5; 8 bases fit TRBD2. The CDR3 consists of 14 residues. Germline loops: CDR1 LGHNA, CDR2 YNFKEQ. J lost 5 bases, V lost 5 bases, and 7 bases had no gene match. CDR3 sequence: CASSVSGGGETQYF. The DNA for the CDR3 is TGTGCCAGCAGCGTTTCCGGCGGGGGGGAGACCCAGTACTTC.

The rearrangement joins TRBV13 to TRBJ1-2; D not resolved. The CDR3 sequence is 13 residues long. In germline, CDR1 is PRHDT, CDR2 FYEKMQ (reference sequence). V shed 0 bases and J shed 9 bases, with 11 bases lying between them. CDR3 residues: CASSLGTAGSYTF. CDR3 coding DNA: TGTGCCAGCAGCTTAGGAACAGCCGGAAGCTACACCTTC.

V gene TRBV27 combines with J gene TRBJ1-1; 7 positions match TRBD1. After removal of 5 bases from V and 11 bases from J, the junction contained 17 bases not matched to a gene. The germline gives CDR1 MNHEY, CDR2 SMNVEV (reference sequence). This CDR3 contains 15 residues. CDR3 in DNA: TGTGCCAGCAGTCCCCAGACAGGGATGATTCACAGGGCTTTCTTT. As protein: CASSPQTGMIHRAFF.

V usage is TRBV5-1 and J usage is TRBJ1-1; unclear D gene. With 4 bases removed from V and 3 bases from J, the gap between germline ends came to 16 bases. Germline V gene lookup returns CDR1 SGHRS and CDR2 YFSETQ. There are 15 residues in the CDR3. CDR3 region: CASSPPGGMDTEAFF. CDR3 sequence (DNA): TGCGCCAGCAGCCCTCCGGGAGGTATGGACACTGAAGCTTTCTTT.

This clone was found once. The chain has TRBV6-6 and TRBJ1-2; D unresolved. The germline V and J ends were trimmed by 2 bases and 8 bases, with 18 bases remaining between them. The CDR3 contains 15 residues. In germline, CDR1 is MNHNY, CDR2 SVGAGI (reference sequence). CDR3 coding DNA: TGTGCCAGCAGTTACATGGCACCAGATCCTTACGGCTACACCTTC. Residues: CASSYMAPDPYGYTF.

The chain links TRBV21-1 to TRBJ1-2; TRBD1, as called in the table, went unchecked against the DNA. TRBV21-1 is marked as a pseudogene. This CDR3 spans 13 amino acids. The CDR3 spells CASSHRQNYGYTF. The CDR3 coding sequence is TGTGCCAGCAGCCATCGACAGAACTATGGCTACACCTTC.

This sequence joins TRBV7-3 and TRBJ2-1, with 8 nucleotides matching TRBD2. CDR3 length: 16 amino acids. From germline, CDR1 is SGHTA and CDR2 FQGTGA. The junction had 9 bases not matched to a gene; V was cut back by 1 base and J by 7 bases. The CDR3 bases are TGTGCCAGCAGCTTAAATAGAGCGGGGGCTCGGAATGAGCAGTTCTTC. Residues: CASSLNRAGARNEQFF.

This chain joins TRBV10-3 and TRBJ2-7; D is ambiguous. This CDR3 contains 14 residues. Trimming stripped 4 bases from V and 0 bases from J, with 10 bases between. Per the germline V gene, CDR1 is ENHRY and CDR2 is SYGVKD. The CDR3 DNA reads as TGTGCCATCAGTGTGGCGGAGAGCTCCTACGAGCAGTACTTC. Translated, it gives CAISVAESSYEQYF.

Here the CDR3 DNA reads TGTGCCAGCTCGGTGTCTCCCTGGGAGCAGTTCTTC. Protein sequence: CASSVSPWEQFF. This chain links TRBV27 with TRBJ2-1; the D is unclear. The CDR3 runs to 12 residues. CDR1 and CDR2 (germline): MNHEY, SMNVEV (reference sequence). Between the trimmed V and J ends, which lost 8 bases and 10 bases, there was a span of 15 bases.

In regard to this clone: This specimen includes other DNA sequences encoding the same CDR3. The CDR3 reads CSVEGLQETQYF. For the CDR3, the DNA is TGCAGCGTTGAGGGCTTGCAAGAGACCCAGTACTTC. The chain has TRBV29-1 and TRBJ2-5; D unresolved. Trimming pared 3 bases from V and 2 bases from J, leaving 7 bases between. Germline V lookup: CDR1 SQVTM, CDR2 ANQGSEA. The CDR3 covers 12 residues.

CDR3 bases: TGTGCCAGCAGCTTAGATCCAGGGACTAGCACAGATACGCAGTATTTT. Protein sequence: CASSLDPGTSTDTQYF. The chain joins TRBV11-2 to TRBJ2-3; the D gene is possibly TRBD2 (6 bases). CDR3 size: 16 residues. Germline CDR1 SGHAT, CDR2 FQNNGV. Trimming left V 0 bases short and J 0 bases short, with 10 bases between.

The chain carries TRBV27 and TRBJ2-7, with 10 bases lining up with TRBD1. After removal of 0 bases from V and 6 bases from J, the junction contained 2 bases not matched to a gene. CDR3 length: 14 amino acids. Germline V gives CDR1 MNHEY, CDR2 SMNVEV (reference sequence). Here the CDR3 DNA reads TGTGCCAGCAGTTTATCGGACAGGGGGGGCGAGCAGTACTTC. Translation gives CASSLSDRGGEQYF.

The chain joins TRBV27 to TRBJ1-1, with D tentatively TRBD1 (6 bases). This CDR3 spans 13 amino acids. The germline V and J ends were trimmed by 2 bases and 4 bases, with 8 bases remaining between them. Germline loops: CDR1 MNHEY, CDR2 SMNVEV (reference sequence). CDR3 DNA: TGTGCCAGCAGTTTAGCGGGGGCCACTGAAGCTTTCTTT. Its translation: CASSLAGATEAFF.

J is TRBJ2-3 and V is TRBV4-1; TRBD2 matches at 8 bases. The germline V gene encodes CDR1 MGHRA and CDR2 YSYEKL. The CDR3 sequence is 14 residues long. The trim removed 8 bases at V and 4 bases at J, leaving 8 bases unmatched. CDR3 sequence reads: CASGASGSPDTQYF. The DNA of the CDR3 is TGCGCCAGCGGGGCGAGCGGGAGCCCAGATACGCAGTATTTT.

V is TRBV6-1 and J is TRBJ2-6; D uncertain. The CDR3 sequence is 14 residues long. Germline V gene sequence: CDR1 MNHNS, CDR2 SASEGT. The germline V and J ends were trimmed by 4 bases and 12 bases, with 16 bases remaining between them. CDR3 in amino acids: CASSGALEASVLTF. Here the CDR3 DNA reads TGTGCCAGCAGTGGTGCCCTTGAGGCAAGCGTCCTGACTTTC.

V and J are TRBV27 and TRBJ2-1, with D perhaps TRBD1 (6 bases). The CDR3 is made up of 18 amino acids. The germline V and J ends were trimmed by 3 bases and 0 bases, with 18 bases remaining between them. From germline, CDR1 is MNHEY and CDR2 SMNVEV (reference sequence). As DNA, the CDR3 is TGTGCCAGCAGTTTGACAGGTAGTGGCCTAAACTCCTACAATGAGCAGTTCTTC. The encoded protein is CASSLTGSGLNSYNEQFF.

The V and J genes are TRBV5-1 and TRBJ2-1; the match to TRBD2 covers 8 bases. The CDR3 is 14 amino acids. J was trimmed by 7 bases and V by 0 bases; bases with no gene match: 3. Germline assignment: CDR1 SGHRS and CDR2 YFSETQ. CDR3 region: CASSLGTSSNEQFF. The CDR3 DNA reads as TGCGCCAGCAGCTTGGGGACTAGCAGTAATGAGCAGTTCTTC.

The J gene is TRBJ2-5, the V gene TRBV5-1; 9 bases are a match to TRBD2. J gave up 4 bases and V 0 bases, and 4 bases lay outside the gene matches. From germline, CDR1 is SGHRS and CDR2 YFSETQ. This CDR3 comprises 15 residues. CDR3 protein: CASSLGGSGRETQYF. CDR3 bases: TGCGCCAGCAGCTTGGGAGGTAGCGGGAGAGAGACCCAGTACTTC.

The chain uses TRBV2 and TRBJ2-7; D is possibly TRBD2 (5 bases). Germline CDR1 and CDR2: SNHLY and FYNNEI. The CDR3 contains 11 residues. V gave up 11 bases and J gave up 4 bases, with 12 bases separating them. CDR3 sequence reads: CAFTEGYEQYF. In DNA, the CDR3 is TGTGCCTTCACCGAGGGATACGAGCAGTACTTC.

This clone was recorded a few times. The chain is built from TRBV10-3 and TRBJ2-1; 10 bases map to TRBD2. The V and J ends lost 5 bases and 3 bases, in that order; junction bases with no gene match: 7. The V gene's germline CDR1 is ENHRY and CDR2 SYGVKD. CDR3 size: 16 residues. The DNA of the CDR3 is TGTGCCATCAGTACGCAGCGGGAGGGTCACTACAATGAGCAGTTCTTC. Translation gives CAISTQREGHYNEQFF.

The rearrangement links TRBV7-2 to TRBJ2-5, with D possibly matching TRBD1 (6 bases). There are 15 residues in the CDR3. Trimming shortened V by 5 bases and J by 5 bases, and 18 bases separated the two germline ends. CDR1 SGHTA and CDR2 FQGNSA come from the germline V gene. This CDR3 is CASSAHRAGVETQYF. CDR3 DNA sequence: TGTGCCAGCAGCGCCCACAGGGCCGGGGTGGAGACCCAGTACTTC.

Regarding this clone: The junction differs from germline at one of its ends, possibly a read error. This sequence joins TRBV5-1 and TRBJ2-1; 9 bases are a match to TRBD2. There are 16 residues in the CDR3. Germline assignment: CDR1 SGHRS and CDR2 YFSETQ. In DNA form, the CDR3 reads TGCGCCAGCAGCTTGACCTTTAGCGGGAGTAATAATGAACAGTTCTTC. Its translation: CASSLTFSGSNNEQFF.